This TCR beta chain came from a study of OX40 agonist ivuxolimab in advanced cancers. The germline gives CDR1 MDHEN, CDR2 SYDVKM. The CDR3 extends over 17 amino acids. Trimming pared 5 bases from V and 13 bases from J, leaving 30 bases between. TCRdb keeps only in-frame clones here, not all; method: immunoSEQ multiplex PCR. The table includes 70,000 to 95,000 clones, 85% to 95% detected once. V usage is TRBV28 and J usage is TRBJ2-1, with D perhaps TRBD2 (6 bases). The sample was CD4+ or CD8+ T cells sorted from blood, taken in a trial of the OX40 agonist ivuxolimab. The TCR comes from an adult with an advanced solid tumor such as melanoma, head and neck, liver or kidney cancer. The CDR3 here is CASSPTRGAGGYMPQFF. The CDR3 nucleotides read TGTGCCAGCAGTCCCACGAGGGGAGCGGGCGGATACATGCCCCAGTTCTTC.